This is a list of T cell receptor beta chains from one sample in a study of CD8+ T cells in alopecia areata. TCRdb keeps only in-frame clones here, not all; method: immunoSEQ multiplex PCR. The sample carries around 82,000 clones, roughly 51% recorded once. Specimen: NKG2D-high CD8+ T cells sorted from blood. These TCRs come from a human donor with alopecia areata. CDR3s include the opening cysteine and the closing phenylalanine or tryptophan. A D gene is named only where the DNA matches it firmly. A row's size may be missing; if present it is once, few, many or a size class.

v_call,clone_size,j_call,d_call,cdr3_nt,cdr3_aa
TRBV2,.,TRBJ2-7,.,TGTGCCAGCACCGCGACTAGCTCCTACGAGCAGTACTTC,CASTATSSYEQYF
TRBV29-1,.,TRBJ1-1,.,TGCAGCGTTGAGCCCCAGGGAGGAACTGAAGCTTTCTTT,CSVEPQGGTEAFF
TRBV5-1,few,TRBJ2-3,TRBD1,TGCGCCAGCAGCACGGAACAGGGGGCAACCAAGGATACGCAGTATTTT,CASSTEQGATKDTQYF
TRBV2,.,TRBJ2-7,TRBD1,TGTGCCAGCAGTCCCCCCGGGACAGGGCTTAACGAGCAGTACTTC,CASSPPGTGLNEQYF
TRBV29-1,.,TRBJ1-4,.,TGCAGCGTTTACCTGGACCGCTTCGGCGAAAAACTGTTTTTT,CSVYLDRFGEKLFF
TRBV5-1,.,TRBJ1-5,TRBD1,TGCGCCAGCAGCTTGGAGGGGGCTCAGCCCCAGCATTTT,CASSLEGAQPQHF
TRBV5-4,.,TRBJ2-3,.,TGTGCCAGCAGCCCGGGGGAGACAGATACGCAGTATTTT,CASSPGETDTQYF
TRBV4-1,.,TRBJ1-5,TRBD1,TGCGCCAGCAGCCAAGATCGGACAGGGATTAATCAGCCCCAGCATTTT,CASSQDRTGINQPQHF
TRBV28,.,TRBJ2-7,.,TGTGCCAGCAGTTTATCTAGGGTCGAGCAGTACTTC,CASSLSRVEQYF
TRBV15,.,TRBJ1-5,.,TGTGCCACCAGCAGAGGGGGCAGCTCCAGCCAGCCCCAGCATTTT,CATSRGGSSSQPQHF
TRBV14,.,TRBJ2-1,.,TGTGCCAGCAGCCGCTTGGACAATGAGCAGTTCTTC,CASSRLDNEQFF
TRBV5-1,.,TRBJ2-7,.,TGCGCCAGCAGCTTAGGCAACGAGCAGTACTTC,CASSLGNEQYF
TRBV27,few,TRBJ1-2,TRBD1,TGTGCCAGCAGTCCGGGGACAGAATTCTATGGCTACACCTTC,CASSPGTEFYGYTF
TRBV5-1,.,TRBJ1-5,.,TGCGCCAGCAGCTTGGAGGCGGGTGGGAGCAATCAGCCCCAGCATTTT,CASSLEAGGSNQPQHF
TRBV30,.,TRBJ1-2,.,TGTGCCTGGAACCCAGGCCATGGCTACACCTTC,CAWNPGHGYTF
TRBV7-6,.,TRBJ2-1,.,TGTGCCAGCAGCTACTACAGCGACAATGAGCAGTTCTTC,CASSYYSDNEQFF
TRBV27,.,TRBJ2-3,.,TGTGCCAGCAGCTGGGACACCTCGGAAGAAGATACGCAGTATTTT,CASSWDTSEEDTQYF
TRBV21-1,few,TRBJ1-1,.,TGTGCCAGCAGCAACCGGGACAGGGATGGGACTGAAGCTTTCTTT,CASSNRDRDGTEAFF
TRBV2,.,TRBJ2-7,.,TGTGCCAGCATAGGCTACGAGCAGTACTTC,CASIGYEQYF
TRBV7-9,.,TRBJ2-7,.,TGTGCCAGCAGCCACGGCATCCTCTCCTACGAGCAGTACTTC,CASSHGILSYEQYF
TRBV14,.,TRBJ1-4,.,TGTGCCAGCAGCCAGTCGCCGGACACCCGGCTGTTTTTT,CASSQSPDTRLFF
TRBV27,.,TRBJ1-2,.,TGTGCCAGCCTTGGGACGGTCAGTTGGGGCTACACCTTC,CASLGTVSWGYTF
TRBV28,few,TRBJ2-2,.,TGTGCCAGCAGTTTGGGCCAGGGTTATTCCGGGGAGCTGTTTTTT,CASSLGQGYSGELFF
TRBV7-9,.,TRBJ2-3,.,TGTGCCAGCAGCTGGGGACTGGAGGTAACAGATACGCAGTATTTT,CASSWGLEVTDTQYF
TRBV6-5,.,TRBJ2-7,.,TGTGCCAGCAGTGTCCAGGTGGGGGGCTACGAGCAGTACTTC,CASSVQVGGYEQYF
TRBV27,.,TRBJ2-2,.,TGTGCCAGCACGGGGCGGGAGAACACCGGGGAGCTGTTTTTT,CASTGRENTGELFF
TRBV27,.,TRBJ2-7,.,TGTGCCAGCAGTTTAAGGTTGCAGGGGCCCTACGAGCAGTACTTC,CASSLRLQGPYEQYF
TRBV5-1,once,TRBJ2-5,.,TGCGCCAGCAGCTTGGCCATGGAAGAGACCCAGTACTTC,CASSLAMEETQYF
TRBV29-1,few,TRBJ2-7,.,TGCAGCGTTGGTGGAGGCGAGCAGTACTTC,CSVGGGEQYF
TRBV10-3,.,TRBJ1-6,.,TGTGCCATCAGTGGGGACGGGACCCTCCACTTT,CAISGDGTLHF
TRBV7-7,.,TRBJ2-2,TRBD1,TGTGCTAGCAGCTTATTGACAGGGGATACCGGGGAGCTGTTTTTT,CASSLLTGDTGELFF
TRBV29-1,.,TRBJ1-2,.,TGCAGCGTTGAGGCAGGGGAAATCTATGGCTACACCTTC,CSVEAGEIYGYTF
TRBV29-1,.,TRBJ1-2,.,TGCAGCGTTGAAGAAAAGGACACTGTCATATATGGCTACACCTTC,CSVEEKDTVIYGYTF
TRBV14,.,TRBJ2-1,.,TGTGCCAGCAGCCAAGCGGGTAGCATCAATGAGCAGTTCTTC,CASSQAGSINEQFF
TRBV27,.,TRBJ2-5,.,TGTGCCAGCAGTTCACTGAACTTGTACCAAGAGACCCAGTACTTC,CASSSLNLYQETQYF
TRBV5-1,.,TRBJ2-7,.,TGCGCCAGCAGCCACAGGGACCACGAGCAGTACTTC,CASSHRDHEQYF
TRBV5-1,.,TRBJ1-2,.,TGCGCCAGCAGCTTGGATCAGACTAACTATGGCTACACCTTC,CASSLDQTNYGYTF
TRBV14,few,TRBJ1-1,.,TGTGCCAGCAGCCAAGATCTTTACGAAGCTTTCTTT,CASSQDLYEAFF
TRBV5-6,.,TRBJ1-1,.,TGTGCCAGCAGCTCCACAGGGTACACTGAAGCTTTCTTT,CASSSTGYTEAFF
TRBV4-1,.,TRBJ1-2,TRBD1,TGCGCCAGCAGCCAAGCAGTAGACAGGGGACACACCTTC,CASSQAVDRGHTF
TRBV5-1,once,TRBJ2-7,TRBD2,TGCGCCAGCGGCAGCGGGGGGGCAGTCGAGCAGTACTTC,CASGSGGAVEQYF
TRBV27,.,TRBJ2-3,TRBD2,TGTGCCAGCAGTCCCCCGCCGGGACTAGCGGGACGTCAAGATGGCACAGATACGCAGTATTTT,CASSPPPGLAGRQDGTDTQYF
TRBV28,.,TRBJ2-3,TRBD2,TGTGCCACCGGTGGGGGTTTGACTAGCGCCCTCACAGATACGCAGTATTTT,CATGGGLTSALTDTQYF
TRBV5-1,.,TRBJ2-1,.,TGCGCCAGCAGCTCGGACAGCCTCTACAATGAGCAGTTCTTC,CASSSDSLYNEQFF
TRBV29-1,.,TRBJ2-7,.,TGCAGCGTCGGGGAGAGCTACGAGCAGTACTTC,CSVGESYEQYF
TRBV5-1,.,TRBJ2-7,.,TGCGCCAGCAGCTTGGGTGACTTCCTCGAGCAGTACTTC,CASSLGDFLEQYF
TRBV27,.,TRBJ2-2,.,TGTGCCAGCAGCGTAATATTCACCGGGGAGCTGTTTTTT,CASSVIFTGELFF